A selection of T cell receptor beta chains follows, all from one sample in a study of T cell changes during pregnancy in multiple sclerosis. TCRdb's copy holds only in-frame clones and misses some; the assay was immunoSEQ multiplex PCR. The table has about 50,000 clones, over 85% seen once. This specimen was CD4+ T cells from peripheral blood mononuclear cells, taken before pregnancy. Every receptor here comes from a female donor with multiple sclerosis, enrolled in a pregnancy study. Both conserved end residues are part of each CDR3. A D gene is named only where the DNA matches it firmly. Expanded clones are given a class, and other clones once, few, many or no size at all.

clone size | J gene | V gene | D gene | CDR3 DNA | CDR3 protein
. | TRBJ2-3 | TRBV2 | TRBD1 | TGTGCCAGCATCAGAGAGGGGGCCAGACATACTAGCACAGATACGCAGTATTTT | CASIREGARHTSTDTQYF
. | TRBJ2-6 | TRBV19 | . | TGTGCCAGCAACCAGAGGCAGTCTGGGGCCAACGTCCTGACTTTC | CASNQRQSGANVLTF
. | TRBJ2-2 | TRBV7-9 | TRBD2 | TGTGCCAGCAGCCTCAAGACTAGCAGAACCGGGGAGCTGTTTTTT | CASSLKTSRTGELFF
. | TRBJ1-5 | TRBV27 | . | TGTGCCAGCAGTTTTGACAGGCTGGGGCAGCCCCAGCATTTT | CASSFDRLGQPQHF
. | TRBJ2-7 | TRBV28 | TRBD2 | TGTGCCAGCAGTGCGGGACTAGCGGGAGGGGATGAGTACTTC | CASSAGLAGGDEYF
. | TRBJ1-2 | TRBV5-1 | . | TGCGCCAGCAGCCCACCCCAAGGGGGGGTCGGCTACACCTTC | CASSPPQGGVGYTF
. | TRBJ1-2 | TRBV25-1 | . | TGTGCCAGCAGTGGCGGACAGCTCTATTATGGCTACACCTTC | CASSGGQLYYGYTF
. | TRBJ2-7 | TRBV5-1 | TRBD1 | TGCGCCAGCAGCTTGGTGGCAGGGGGCCTCTACGAGCAGTACTTC | CASSLVAGGLYEQYF
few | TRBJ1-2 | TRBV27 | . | TGTGCCAGCAGTTTTTCAGGCCGGAACTATGGCTACACCTTC | CASSFSGRNYGYTF
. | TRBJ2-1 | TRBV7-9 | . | TGTGCCAGCAGCTCCAACGGACTGGGCTCCTACAATGAGCAGTTCTTC | CASSSNGLGSYNEQFF
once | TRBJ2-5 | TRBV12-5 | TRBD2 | TGTGCTAGTGGTTCCGGGGGGGGAGAGACCCAGTACTTC | CASGSGGGETQYF
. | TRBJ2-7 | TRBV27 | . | TGTGCCAGCAGTTTATTACCAGGGGAATCCTACGAGCAGTACTTC | CASSLLPGESYEQYF
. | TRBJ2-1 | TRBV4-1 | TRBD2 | TGCGCCAGCAGCCCTGAACCTAGCGGGGAGACCTACAATGAGCAGTTCTTC | CASSPEPSGETYNEQFF
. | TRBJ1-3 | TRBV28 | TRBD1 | TGTGCCAGCAGTAATATGGGACAGGGGGCGCGGGAGTCTGGAAACACCATATATTTT | CASSNMGQGARESGNTIYF
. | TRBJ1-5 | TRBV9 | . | TGTGCCAGCAGCGAACCCTCGGTAGACAGCGGGAATCAGCCCCAGCATTTT | CASSEPSVDSGNQPQHF
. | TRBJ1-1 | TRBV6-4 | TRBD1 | TGTGCCAGCAGGCGCGACAGGGGGCGAGGCACTGAAGCTTTCTTT | CASRRDRGRGTEAFF
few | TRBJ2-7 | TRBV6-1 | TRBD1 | TGTGCCAGCAGGGAACAGGGGAGATCCTACGAGCAGTACTTC | CASREQGRSYEQYF
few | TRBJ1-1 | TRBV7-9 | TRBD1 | TGTGCCAGCAGCTCAGGGACAGGGGGTGTTGGAGCTTTCTTT | CASSSGTGGVGAFF
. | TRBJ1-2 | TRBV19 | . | TGTGCCAGTAGACCCACGGGTAAGGATAGAAACTATGGCTACACCTTC | CASRPTGKDRNYGYTF
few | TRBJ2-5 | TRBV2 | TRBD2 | TGTGCCAGCAGTGACCGTAGCGGGAGGGCCGACCGCTTCCGAGAGACCCAGTACTTC | CASSDRSGRADRFRETQYF
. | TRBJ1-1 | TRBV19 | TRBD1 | TGTGCCAGTAGTACGGGGACAGGGAAGACTGAAGCTTTCTTT | CASSTGTGKTEAFF
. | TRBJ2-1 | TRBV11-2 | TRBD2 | TGTGCCAGCAGCTGGACTAGCGGGAGTAGGCACAATGAGCAGTTCTTC | CASSWTSGSRHNEQFF
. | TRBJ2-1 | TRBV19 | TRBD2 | TGTGCCAGTAGTAAACCCCCCCTAGCGGGCTACAATGAGCAGTTCTTC | CASSKPPLAGYNEQFF
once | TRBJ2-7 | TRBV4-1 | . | TGCGCCAGCAGCCAAGAGTCTTGGGAGTTCTCCTACGAGCAGTACTTC | CASSQESWEFSYEQYF
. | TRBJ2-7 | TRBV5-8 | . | TGTGCCAGCAGCTTACTGAGCTACGAGCAGTACTTC | CASSLLSYEQYF
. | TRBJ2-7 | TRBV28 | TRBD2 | TGTGCCAGCAGTACGGCGGGAGTTCTCGAGCAGTACTTC | CASSTAGVLEQYF
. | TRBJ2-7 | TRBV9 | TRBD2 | TGTGCCAGCAGCGTAGGGGGACTAGCGGGAGCGCAGTACTTC | CASSVGGLAGAQYF
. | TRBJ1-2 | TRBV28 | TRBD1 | TGTGCCAGCAGTTTGGGACAGGGAAGGTACTATGGCTACACCTTC | CASSLGQGRYYGYTF
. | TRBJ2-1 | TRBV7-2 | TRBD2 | TGTGCCAGCAGCACCGCGGCAGCGGGAGTTAGCAATGAGCAGTTCTTC | CASSTAAAGVSNEQFF
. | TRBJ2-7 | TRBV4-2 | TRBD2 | TGTGCCAGCAGCCATACTAGCGGCTACGAGCAGTACTTC | CASSHTSGYEQYF
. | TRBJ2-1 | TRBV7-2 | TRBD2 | TGTGCCAGCAGCTTAGAGCCGGGACTAGCTTCAGGTGAGCAGTTCTTC | CASSLEPGLASGEQFF
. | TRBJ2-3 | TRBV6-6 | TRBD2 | TGTGCCAGCAGTTCAAAGACTAGCGGGAGGTCGGATACGCAGTATTTT | CASSSKTSGRSDTQYF
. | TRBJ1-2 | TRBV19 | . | TGTGCCAGTACCAGGGCCAGAAACTATGGCTACACCTTC | CASTRARNYGYTF
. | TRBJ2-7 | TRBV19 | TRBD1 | TGTGCCAGGGGGGCCGGGACAGCCATTTTCCCCCCGGGATACGAGCAGTACTTC | CARGAGTAIFPPGYEQYF